This entry features one TCR beta chain sequence. Its antigen is as yet unknown. An end of the junction does not agree with germline; a read error may underlie this. These data are taken from a study of T cells in Graves' hyperthyroidism and ophthalmopathy. Broader study findings: Ophthalmopathy, which appeared later, was predicted by the model a median roughly 6.5 months before onset.

The CDR3 covers 13 residues. Germline CDR1 KGHDR, CDR2 SFDVKD. The source material, RNA transcripts, was used to amplify TCR beta CDR3 regions. Carried out on the TCR CDR3, a first-round RT-PCR used the HTBI primer set. Via MiXCR, TCRdb re-called the multiplex PCR reads, giving one row per CDR3 protein. The repertoire holds almost 500,000 distinct CDR3 sequences, 22% seen once, with 49% in the top ten. This TCR derives from a woman in her seventies with Graves' ophthalmopathy. The rearrangement joins TRBV24-1 to TRBJ2-2; either TRBD1 or TRBD2 may supply D (5 bases each). The sequencing sample was made of blood. CDR3 protein: CATSDFRAGELLF. DNA for the CDR3: TGTGCCACCAGTGATTTCAGGGCCGGGGAGCTGCTTTTT.